The rows below give T cell receptor beta chains drawn from one sample of a study of vaccination and CD4 T cells after COVID-19. No cognate antigen is known for these TCRs. Each CDR3 protein is one row after TCRdb ran MiXCR on the PCR reads. The repertoire holds about 22,000 distinct CDR3 sequences, with about 35% as singletons. The sequences come from CD4+ T cells from blood, cultured in vitro, collected about 7 months after SARS-CoV-2 vaccination. The receptors were gathered from a human donor who had recovered from COVID-19. Each CDR3 is given with its conserved first and last residue. A D gene is named only where the DNA matches it firmly. Some rows have no size entry. The others give once, few or many, or a class for an expanded clone.

size,V,D,J,length,DNA,CDR3
few,TRBV7-2,.,TRBJ1-5,13,TGTGCCAGCAGCTTACAGGGGAGTCAGCCCCAGCATTTT,CASSLQGSQPQHF
medium-sized,TRBV7-2,TRBD1,TRBJ1-6,14,TGTGCCAGCATCGACAGGGCTGGTAATTCACCCCTCCACTTT,CASIDRAGNSPLHF
.,TRBV7-3,.,TRBJ2-3,13,TGTGCCAGCAGTATCAGTAGCACAGATACGCAGTATTTT,CASSISSTDTQYF
.,TRBV4-3,.,TRBJ1-6,13,TGCGCCAGCAGCCTACTACAGGGTTCACCCCTCCACTTT,CASSLLQGSPLHF
few,TRBV27,TRBD2,TRBJ2-3,15,TGTGCCAGCAGTTTGGAGCGGGAGCCCACAGATACGCAGTATTTT,CASSLEREPTDTQYF
.,TRBV7-7,TRBD2,TRBJ2-5,16,TGTGCCAGCGCCAAGGGGGCTAGCGGGGGCCAAGAGACCCAGTACTTC,CASAKGASGGQETQYF
.,TRBV6-1,.,TRBJ1-1,12,TGTGCCAGTTACGGGGGACCATTTATGGCTTTCTTT,CASYGGPFMAFF
.,TRBV10-3,.,TRBJ1-5,13,TGTGCCATCAGTGAATCAGGGCCCCAGCCCCAGCATTTT,CAISESGPQPQHF
.,TRBV19,TRBD2,TRBJ2-1,14,TGTGCCAGTAGTATGGGACTACCGTCCAATGAGCAGTTCTTC,CASSMGLPSNEQFF
few,TRBV6-5,TRBD2,TRBJ2-7,16,TGTGCCAGCAGTTACCGCTCAGGAGCGGGGCGCTACGAGCAGTACTTC,CASSYRSGAGRYEQYF
.,TRBV6-4,.,TRBJ1-5,13,TGTGCCAGCAGTGTTTATAGCAATCAGCCCCAGCATTTT,CASSVYSNQPQHF
.,TRBV10-2,.,TRBJ2-5,15,TGCGCCAGCAGTGTTCTTAACTGGGACTTAGAGACCCAGTACTTC,CASSVLNWDLETQYF
.,TRBV6-1,TRBD1,TRBJ2-7,16,TGTGCCAGCAGTCGAAACCGGGACAGGGTAGCAAACGAGCAGTACTTC,CASSRNRDRVANEQYF
few,TRBV7-4,TRBD1,TRBJ1-5,18,TGTGCCAGCAGCTTAGGGACAGGGTGCGAGAGGAGCAATCAGCCCCAGCATTTT,CASSLGTGCERSNQPQHF
.,TRBV6-5,.,TRBJ1-6,13,TGTGCCAGCAGTTACGGGGGAAGTTCACCCCTCCACTTT,CASSYGGSSPLHF
once,TRBV6-1,.,TRBJ2-7,13,TGTGCCAGCAGTACATCATGGGTTCGCGAGCAGTACTTC,CASSTSWVREQYF
.,TRBV7-2,.,TRBJ2-7,13,TGTGCCAGCAGCTTCGGGTGGGCCCGGGAGCAGTACTTC,CASSFGWAREQYF
.,TRBV20-1,.,TRBJ1-5,14,TGCAGTGCTAGTCCGGGTTTTAGCAATCAGCCCCAGCATTTT,CSASPGFSNQPQHF
few,TRBV7-2,TRBD2,TRBJ2-2,16,TGTGCCAGCAGCTTAAGGGCTAGCGGGACGAGCGGGGAGCTGTTTTTT,CASSLRASGTSGELFF
few,TRBV7-6,TRBD1,TRBJ2-7,15,TGTGCCAGCAGCTTATTCGGGACAGACTCTTACGAGCAGTACTTC,CASSLFGTDSYEQYF
medium-sized,TRBV20-1,TRBD2,TRBJ2-1,15,TGCAGTGCTAGTGGATCCCTAGCGGGAGAGGTTGAGCAGTTCTTC,CSASGSLAGEVEQFF
.,TRBV20-1,.,TRBJ1-5,15,TGCAGTGCTGGAGGCGGGGGGCGAGTCGGTCAGCCCCAGCATTTT,CSAGGGGRVGQPQHF
.,TRBV5-4,TRBD2,TRBJ2-5,14,TGTGCCAGCAGCTTGGTGGGGGGGAGGGAGACCCAGTACTTC,CASSLVGGRETQYF
few,TRBV20-1,TRBD2,TRBJ2-1,14,TGCAGTGCACCTGGGACTAGCGGCTACAATGAGCAGTTCTTC,CSAPGTSGYNEQFF